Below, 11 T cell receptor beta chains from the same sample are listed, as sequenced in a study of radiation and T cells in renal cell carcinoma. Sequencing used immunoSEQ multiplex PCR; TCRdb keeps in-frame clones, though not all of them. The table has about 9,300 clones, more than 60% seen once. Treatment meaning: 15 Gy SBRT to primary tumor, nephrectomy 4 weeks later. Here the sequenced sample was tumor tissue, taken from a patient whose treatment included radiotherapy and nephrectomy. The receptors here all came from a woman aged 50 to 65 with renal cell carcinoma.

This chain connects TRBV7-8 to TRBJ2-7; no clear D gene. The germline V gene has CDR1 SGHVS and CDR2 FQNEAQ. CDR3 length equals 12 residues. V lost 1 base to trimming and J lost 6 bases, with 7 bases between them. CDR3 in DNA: TGTGCCAGCAGCTTAGATCTCGCCGAGCAGTACTTC. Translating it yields CASSLDLAEQYF.

The CDR3 DNA sequence: TGCGCCAGCAGCTTGGTAGTAGGGGGCACCGGGGAGCTGTTTTTT. It codes for CASSLVVGGTGELFF. The chain uses TRBV5-1 and TRBJ2-2, with D perhaps TRBD1 (6 bases). This CDR3 contains 15 residues. CDR1 and CDR2 (germline): SGHRS, YFSETQ. The germline V and J ends were trimmed by 0 bases and 4 bases, with 10 bases remaining between them.

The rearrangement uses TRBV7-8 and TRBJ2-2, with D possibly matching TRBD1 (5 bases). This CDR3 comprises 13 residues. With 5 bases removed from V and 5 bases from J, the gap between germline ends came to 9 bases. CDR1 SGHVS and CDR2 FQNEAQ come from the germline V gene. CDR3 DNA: TGTGCCAGCAGCCTTTCAGGGACCGGGGAGCTGTTTTTT. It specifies CASSLSGTGELFF. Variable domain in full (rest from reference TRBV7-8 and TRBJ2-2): GAGVSQSPRYKVAKRGQDVALRCDPISGHVSLFWYQQALGQGPEFLTYFQNEAQLDKSGLPSDRFFAERPEGSVSTLKIQRTQQEDSAVYLCASSLSGTGELFFGEGSRLTVL.

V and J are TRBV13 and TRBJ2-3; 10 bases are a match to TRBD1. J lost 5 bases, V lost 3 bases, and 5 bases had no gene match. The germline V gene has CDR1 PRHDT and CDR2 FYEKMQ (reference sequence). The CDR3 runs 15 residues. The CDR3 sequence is CASSFPGQGRDTQYF. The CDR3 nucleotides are TGTGCCAGCAGCTTCCCGGGACAGGGGAGAGATACGCAGTATTTT.

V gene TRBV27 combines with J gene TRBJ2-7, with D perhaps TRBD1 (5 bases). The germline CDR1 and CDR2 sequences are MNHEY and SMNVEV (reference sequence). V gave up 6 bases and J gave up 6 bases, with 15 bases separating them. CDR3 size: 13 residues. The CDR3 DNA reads TGTGCCAGCAGAGGCAGGGTGACCCTCGAGCAGTACTTC. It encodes CASRGRVTLEQYF.

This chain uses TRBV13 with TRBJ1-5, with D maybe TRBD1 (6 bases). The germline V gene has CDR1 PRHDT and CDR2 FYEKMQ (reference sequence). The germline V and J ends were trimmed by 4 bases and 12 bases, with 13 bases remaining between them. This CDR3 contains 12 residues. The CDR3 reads CASSSVQGVQHF. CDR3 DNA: TGTGCCAGCAGCTCGGTACAGGGAGTCCAGCATTTT.

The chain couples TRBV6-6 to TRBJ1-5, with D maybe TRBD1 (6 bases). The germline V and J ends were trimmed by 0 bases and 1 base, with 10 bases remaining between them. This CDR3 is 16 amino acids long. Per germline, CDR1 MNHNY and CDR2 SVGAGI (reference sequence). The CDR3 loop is CASSYSRGGSNQPQHF. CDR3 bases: TGTGCCAGCAGTTACTCGAGGGGGGGGAGCAATCAGCCCCAGCATTTT.

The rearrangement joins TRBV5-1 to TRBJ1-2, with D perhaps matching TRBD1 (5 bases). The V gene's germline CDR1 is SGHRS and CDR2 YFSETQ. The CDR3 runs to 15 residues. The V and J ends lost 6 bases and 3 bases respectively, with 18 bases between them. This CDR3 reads CASMGQGLLDYGYTF. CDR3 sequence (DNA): TGCGCCAGCATGGGCCAGGGTCTGCTTGACTATGGCTACACCTTC. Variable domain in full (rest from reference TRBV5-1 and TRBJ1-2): KAGVTQTPRYLIKTRGQQVTLSCSPISGHRSVSWYQQTPGQGLQFLFEYFSETQRNKGNFPGRFSGRQFSNSRSEMNVSTLELGDSALYLCASMGQGLLDYGYTFGSGTRLTVV.

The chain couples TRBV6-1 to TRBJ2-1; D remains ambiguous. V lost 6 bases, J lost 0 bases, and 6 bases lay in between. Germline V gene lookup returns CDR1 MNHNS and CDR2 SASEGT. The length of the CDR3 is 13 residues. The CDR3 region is CASRISSYNEQFF. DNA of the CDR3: TGTGCCAGCAGGATAAGCTCCTACAATGAGCAGTTCTTC.

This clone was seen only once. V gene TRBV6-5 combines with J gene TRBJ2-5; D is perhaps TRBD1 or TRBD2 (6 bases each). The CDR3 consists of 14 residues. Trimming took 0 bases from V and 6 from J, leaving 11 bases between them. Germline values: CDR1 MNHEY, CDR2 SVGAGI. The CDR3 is CASSYSRGAQTQYF. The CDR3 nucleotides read TGTGCCAGCAGTTACTCGAGGGGGGCGCAGACCCAGTACTTC.

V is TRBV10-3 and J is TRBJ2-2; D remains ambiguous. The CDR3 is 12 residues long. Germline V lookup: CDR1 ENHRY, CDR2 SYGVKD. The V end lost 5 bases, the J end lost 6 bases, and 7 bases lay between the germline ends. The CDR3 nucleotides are TGTGCCATCAGTCGGACCCCCGGGGAGCTGTTTTTT. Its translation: CAISRTPGELFF.